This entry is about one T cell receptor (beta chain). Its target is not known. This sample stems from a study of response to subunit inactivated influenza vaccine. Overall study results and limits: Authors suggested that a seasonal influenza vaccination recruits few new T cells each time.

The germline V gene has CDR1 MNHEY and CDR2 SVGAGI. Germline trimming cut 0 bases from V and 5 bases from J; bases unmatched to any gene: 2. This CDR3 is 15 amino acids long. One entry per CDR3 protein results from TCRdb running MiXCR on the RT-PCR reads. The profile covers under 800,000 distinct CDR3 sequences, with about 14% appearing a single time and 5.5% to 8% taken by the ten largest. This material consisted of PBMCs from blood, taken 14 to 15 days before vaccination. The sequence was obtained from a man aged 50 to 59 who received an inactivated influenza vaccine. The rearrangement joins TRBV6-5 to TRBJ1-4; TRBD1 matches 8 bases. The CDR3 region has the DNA TGTGCCAGCAGTTACTCAGACAGGGGAAATGAAAAACTGTTTTTT. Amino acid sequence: CASSYSDRGNEKLFF.